What follows are 19 T cell receptor beta chains derived from one specimen sequenced in a study of T cells in Graves' hyperthyroidism and ophthalmopathy (dated 2019 in TCRdb). The protocol used for the library was multiplex PCR. TCRdb lists the instrument as Illumina HiSeq 2000. TCR beta CDR3 regions were amplified from RNA transcripts. A first-round RT-PCR of the TCR CDR3 used the HTBI primer set with the Qiagen OneStep RT-PCR kit. TCRdb's own reprocessing of the public reads used fastp at Q25 and MiXCR and kept productive beta chains. CDR3 protein duplicates are merged, each entry listing the most common genes and DNA. The sample table shows approximately 420,000 distinct CDR3 sequences, and approximately 15% are seen once. The biggest ten clones account for approximately 30% of the sample. The sample consisted of blood. The receptors were gathered from a woman aged 30 to 39 with Graves' hyperthyroidism.

The rearrangement joins TRBV29-1 to TRBJ2-7, with D uncertain. V lost 6 bases and J lost 3, with 12 bases in between. This CDR3 is built from 12 residues. In germline, CDR1 is SQVTM, CDR2 ANQGSEA. CDR3 nucleotide sequence: TGCAGCGTCTCCCTGGGTAGCTACGAGCAGTACTTC. Translation gives CSVSLGSYEQYF.

This clonotype was seen more than once but under ten times. This rearrangement joins TRBV3-1 to TRBJ2-6; 12 bases align to TRBD2. The CDR3 length is 17 residues. V shed 5 bases, J shed 0 bases, and the junction held 2 bases outside the gene matches. The germline V gene encodes CDR1 LGHDT and CDR2 YNNKEL (reference sequence). The CDR3 DNA reads as TGTGCCAGCAGCGCGACTAGCGGGGGCTCTGGGGCCAACGTCCTGACTTTC. Amino acid sequence: CASSATSGGSGANVLTF.

This clonotype was recorded a few times. The chain couples TRBV20-1 to TRBJ2-7; 9 bases line up with TRBD1. CDR3 length equals 16 residues. Germline lookup yields CDR1 DFQATT and CDR2 SNEGSKA (reference sequence). V gave up 0 bases and J gave up 3 bases; unmatched junction bases: 9. In DNA, the CDR3 is TGCAGTGCTAGAGATCAAGGGACAGGGCTTGGCTACGAGCAGTACTTC. Its translation: CSARDQGTGLGYEQYF.

V is TRBV28 and J is TRBJ2-1; D assignment may be TRBD1 or TRBD2 (5 bases each). The V gene lost 5 bases and the J gene lost 6 bases, with 17 bases spanning the gap. Germline lookup yields CDR1 MDHEN and CDR2 SYDVKM. The CDR3 covers 15 residues. The CDR3 is CASSMGDVRGNEQFF. The CDR3, as DNA: TGTGCCAGCAGTATGGGGGACGTGAGGGGCAATGAGCAGTTCTTC. Filled out from reference TRBV28 and TRBJ2-1, the complete variable domain reads DVKVTQSSRYLVKRTGEKVFLECVQDMDHENMFWYRQDPGLGLRLIYFSYDVKMKEKGDIPEGYSVSREKKERFSLILESASTNQTSMYLCASSMGDVRGNEQFFGPGTRLTVL.

This clonotype was seen a handful of times. The chain uses TRBV7-9 and TRBJ1-2; tentative D call: TRBD1 (6 bases). The CDR3 runs 13 residues. The V end lost 5 bases, the J end lost 6 bases, and 13 bases lay between the germline ends. CDR1 is SEHNR, CDR2 FQNEAQ, per germline (reference sequence). The CDR3, as DNA: TGTGCCAGCAGCCCACAGGGATCCCATGGCTACACCTTC. This codes for CASSPQGSHGYTF. Complete variable domain (other parts from reference TRBV7-9 and TRBJ1-2): DTGVSQNPRHKITKRGQNVTFRCDPISEHNRLYWYRQTLGQGPEFLTYFQNEAQLEKSRLLSDRFSAERPKGSFSTLEIQRTEQGDSAMYLCASSPQGSHGYTFGSGTRLTVV.

The chain recombines TRBV7-9 with TRBJ2-7; D remains unclear. CDR1 and CDR2 (germline): SEHNR, FQNEAQ (reference sequence). V was pared by 1 base and J by 5 bases, with 12 bases between. The length of the CDR3 is 14 residues. CDR3 loop: CASSLDPRSDEQYF. In DNA form, the CDR3 reads TGTGCCAGCAGCTTAGATCCCAGGTCGGACGAGCAGTACTTC.

This clonotype occurred many times. The chain recombines TRBV18 with TRBJ1-5; D perhaps matches TRBD1 (6 bases). This CDR3 spans 13 amino acids. The V gene's germline CDR1 is KGHSH and CDR2 LQKENI. V was shortened by 5 bases and J by 10 bases, with 15 bases between the two germline ends. DNA for the CDR3: TGTGCCAGCTCAACGGGACAAACCCTTCCCCAGCATTTT. It translates to CASSTGQTLPQHF.

The chain recombines TRBV28 with TRBJ2-7; TRBD1 might be the D (8 bases). Per the germline V gene, CDR1 is MDHEN and CDR2 is SYDVKM. Trimming pared 5 bases from V and 2 bases from J, leaving 19 bases between. CDR3 size: 16 residues. CDR3 sequence reads: CASSPPRTGGAYEQYF. The CDR3 nucleotides are TGTGCCAGCAGTCCCCCCAGAACAGGGGGGGCCTACGAGCAGTACTTC.

This chain uses TRBV11-3 with TRBJ2-1, with unresolved D. V was trimmed by 1 base and J by 3 bases, leaving 13 bases between them. The CDR3 is 16 amino acids. Germline CDR1 reads SGHNT; CDR2 reads YENEEA. CDR3 DNA: TGTGCCAGCAGCTTAGGGGCTACAGACGACTACAATGAGCAGTTCTTC. It codes for CASSLGATDDYNEQFF.

CDR3 protein: CASSYQEATNEKLFF. CDR3 sequence (DNA): TGTGCCAGCAGTTACCAAGAGGCAACTAATGAAAAACTGTTTTTT. The chain is built from TRBV6-2 or TRBV6-3 and TRBJ1-4; D not resolved. CDR3 length: 15 residues. Germline V gene lookup returns CDR1 MNHEY and CDR2 SVGEGT. V lost 2 bases to trimming and J lost 0 bases, with 7 bases between them.

This clonotype was recorded at least ten times. The V and J genes are TRBV4-2 and TRBJ1-5; D is possibly TRBD1 (5 bases). The ends were cut back, 2 bases at V and 0 bases at J, with 8 bases in the middle. This CDR3 is built from 15 residues. From germline, CDR1 is LGHNA and CDR2 YNFKEQ. The CDR3 coding sequence is TGTGCCAGCAGCCAACAGGACATTAGCAATCAGCCCCAGCATTTT. This translates into CASSQQDISNQPQHF.

This clonotype was found many times. This sequence joins TRBV30 and TRBJ1-5, with a weak D call TRBD1 (6 bases). Per the germline V gene, CDR1 is GTSNPN and CDR2 is SVGIG (reference sequence). CDR3 length equals 13 residues. Deletions cut 4 bases from V and 1 base from J, with 8 bases between. CDR3 nucleotides: TGTGCCTGGACAGGGGAAAGCAATCAGCCCCAGCATTTT. Its translation: CAWTGESNQPQHF.

This clonotype came up many times. This rearrangement joins TRBV6-1 to TRBJ2-5; perhaps TRBD2 as D (6 bases). The CDR3 has 16 amino acids. The V end lost 4 bases, the J end lost 5 bases, and 20 bases lay between the germline ends. Germline V gene data show CDR1 as MNHNS and CDR2 as SASEGT. CDR3 DNA: TGTGCCAGCAGTGGAGTCACCGGGACTGGTAGGGAGACCCAGTACTTC. It translates to CASSGVTGTGRETQYF.

To note about this clonotype: This clone may be a read error of a much larger clone one base away. The CDR3 bases are TGTGCCACCAGTGGTTCAAGGGGTGGCGAGACCCAGTACTTC. Its translation: CATSGSRGGETQYF. The chain carries TRBV24-1 and TRBJ2-5; D is possibly TRBD1 (5 bases). The CDR3 sequence is 14 residues long. V shed 5 bases and J shed 5 bases, with 14 bases lying between them. Germline lookup yields CDR1 KGHDR and CDR2 SFDVKD.

V usage is TRBV7-2 and J usage is TRBJ2-1; D may be TRBD2 (5 bases). Trimming cost V 5 bases and J 4 bases, with 21 bases left between them. Germline V gene sequence: CDR1 SGHTA, CDR2 FQGNSA. CDR3 length equals 17 residues. The CDR3: CASSAERARLVYNEQFF. The CDR3 DNA sequence: TGTGCCAGCAGCGCAGAGAGGGCACGCCTTGTTTACAATGAGCAGTTCTTC.

To note about this clonotype: A much larger clonotype is one base distant, so this may be a read error. The rearrangement uses TRBV12-3 or TRBV12-4 and TRBJ2-6, with TRBD2 as a possible D gene (5 bases). V lost 8 bases and J 3 bases, leaving 14 bases between the germline ends. The CDR3 is made up of 15 amino acids. CDR3 nucleotides: TGTGCCAGCGCCCAGGTTGCGGGTGGGGCCAACGTCCTGACTTTC. It codes for CASAQVAGGANVLTF.

The rearrangement joins TRBV6-1 to TRBJ1-5; 9 nucleotides align to TRBD1. Germline CDR1 and CDR2: MNHNS and SASEGT. This CDR3 is built from 17 residues. The J segment lost 4 bases and the V segment lost 1 base, leaving 8 bases of the junction unmatched. The DNA of the CDR3 is TGTGCCAGCAGTGAAGGATGGACAGGGGTCCCGAATCAGCCCCAGCATTTT. As protein: CASSEGWTGVPNQPQHF.

This clonotype was recorded at least ten times. The chain joins TRBV7-9 to TRBJ2-1, with 8 bases matching TRBD2. V lost 5 bases to trimming and J lost 12 bases; unmatched junction nucleotides: 15. There are 15 residues in the CDR3. Germline V CDR1 and CDR2: SEHNR, FQNEAQ (reference sequence). The DNA for the CDR3 is TGTGCCAGCAGCCTCCCCCGGACTAGCCTGGAAGGGCAGTTCTTC. Translating gives CASSLPRTSLEGQFF. The variable domain in full, completed from reference TRBV7-9 and TRBJ2-1, reads DTGVSQNPRHKITKRGQNVTFRCDPISEHNRLYWYRQTLGQGPEFLTYFQNEAQLEKSRLLSDRFSAERPKGSFSTLEIQRTEQGDSAMYLCASSLPRTSLEGQFFGPGTRLTVL.

This clonotype was counted at least ten times. The chain links TRBV30 to TRBJ2-7; D unclear. This CDR3 is built from 13 residues. CDR1 GTSNPN and CDR2 SVGIG come from the germline V gene (reference sequence). Trimming left V 5 bases short and J 0 bases short, with 11 bases between. CDR3 residues: CAWESRSSYEQYF. CDR3 in DNA: TGTGCCTGGGAGTCACGGAGCTCCTACGAGCAGTACTTC.